This T cell receptor (beta chain) was sequenced during a study of liver allograft versus peripheral blood T cells. Study-level information: Repertoires of T cell receptors in transplanted livers were compared with recipients' peripheral blood repertoires.

This clonotype was seen a handful of times. Antigen specificity is unknown. CDR1 and CDR2 from the germline V gene are MDHEN and SYDVKM. The CDR3 runs to 15 residues. V lost 2 bases to trimming and J lost 2 bases, with 13 bases between them. Study-level findings and limits: Intragraft T cell receptor repertoires of liver allografts were reported to differ from peripheral blood repertoires.

MiXCR, run by TCRdb on the reads, gives a single entry per CDR3 protein. The table has some 9,200 distinct CDR3 sequences, 25% to 30% seen once. The sequence derives from a human patient who had a liver transplant. Some of the T cells might come from the graft donor. The chain uses TRBV28 and TRBJ2-7, with a weak D call TRBD2 (5 bases). The CDR3 sequence is CASSLPGGGPYEQYF. CDR3 DNA sequence: TGTGCCAGCAGTTTACCCGGCGGAGGTCCCTACGAGCAGTACTTC.